What follows describes a single TCR beta chain. Antigen specificity is unknown. Generated by immunoSEQ multiplex PCR, the TCRdb table keeps only in-frame clones and is missing some. Of thousands of clones in the sample, around three quarters were seen once. This record comes from a study of immune evolution from preneoplasia to lung adenocarcinoma. Study observations and caveats: Clonality was highest in normal lung, lower in later-stage lesions apparently. Normal lung had the highest top T cell clone frequencies.

The clonotype originates from an older donor with lung adenocarcinoma. The sequencing sample was made of FFPE adjacent normal lung tissue.

CDR3 loop: CASSYSSGDTEAFF. CDR3 bases: TGTGCCAGCAGTTACTCTTCAGGGGACACTGAAGCTTTCTTT. The V and J genes are TRBV6-5 and TRBJ1-1, with a possible D match to TRBD1 (6 bases). The ends were cut back, 0 bases at V and 3 bases at J, with 8 bases in the middle. This CDR3 has 14 amino acids. CDR1 MNHEY and CDR2 SVGAGI come from the germline V gene.